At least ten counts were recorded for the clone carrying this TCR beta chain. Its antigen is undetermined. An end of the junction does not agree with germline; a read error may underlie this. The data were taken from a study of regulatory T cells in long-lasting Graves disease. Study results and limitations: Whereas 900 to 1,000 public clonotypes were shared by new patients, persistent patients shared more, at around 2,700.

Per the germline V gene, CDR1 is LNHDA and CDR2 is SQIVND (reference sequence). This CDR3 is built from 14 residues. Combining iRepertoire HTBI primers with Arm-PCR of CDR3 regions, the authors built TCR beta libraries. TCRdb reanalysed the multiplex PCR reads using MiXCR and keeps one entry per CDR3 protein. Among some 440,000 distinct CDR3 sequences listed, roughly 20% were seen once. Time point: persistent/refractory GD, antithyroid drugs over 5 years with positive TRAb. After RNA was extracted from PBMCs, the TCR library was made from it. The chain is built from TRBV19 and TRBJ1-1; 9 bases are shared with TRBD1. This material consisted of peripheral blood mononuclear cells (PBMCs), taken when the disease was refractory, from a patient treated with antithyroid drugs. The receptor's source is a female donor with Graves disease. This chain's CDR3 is CASSVGQGNTEAFF. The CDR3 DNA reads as TGCGCCAGCAGCGTGGGACAGGGGAACACTGAAGCTTTCTTT.